Reported below is one T cell receptor beta chain. Its matching antigen is unknown. This sample was included in a study of OX40 agonist ivuxolimab in advanced cancers. Anyone with autoimmune disease history or systemic immunosuppression was excluded. Study conclusions and caveats: At 0.1 to 3.0 mg/kg and by week 6, clonal expansion occurred in CD4+ and CD8+ blood T cells.

V lost 0 bases and J lost 0, with 9 bases in between. Germline V gene lookup returns CDR1 ENHRY and CDR2 SYGVKD. The CDR3 contains 16 residues. TCRdb keeps only in-frame clones here, not all; method: immunoSEQ multiplex PCR. The sample consists of about 38,000 clones, over 80% of them appearing once. Sequences were derived from CD4+ or CD8+ T cells sorted from blood, sampled in a trial of the OX40 agonist ivuxolimab. The sequence was collected from an adult with an advanced solid tumor such as melanoma, head and neck, liver or kidney cancer. The V gene is TRBV10-3, the J gene TRBJ2-4; tentative D call: TRBD1 (6 bases). CDR3 nucleotide sequence: TGTGCCATCAGTGAGTCTGGGACACTAGCCAAAAACATTCAGTACTTC. Translated, it gives CAISESGTLAKNIQYF.